One TCR beta chain is described in this entry. This record comes from a study of blood T cell repertoires in COVID-19. Background on the study: PBMCs, B-cell-depleted T cells, or T cells were the source of the cDNA or gDNA that made up the material.

In the source study's methods: Scientists estimated how many nucleated cells there were by amplifying reference gene primers. The data were produced by immunoSEQ multiplex PCR, yet TCRdb's version contains in-frame clones alone and is incomplete. From that table come the V and J calls and clone size; the DNA was used to work out D and trimming. The sample lists around 340,000 clones, approximately 82% seen once, with 2.5% to 3% in the top ten. The CDR3 is made up of 15 amino acids. Germline V gives CDR1 SGHRS, CDR2 YFSETQ. V was clipped by 1 base and J by 0 bases, with 10 bases between them. The clonotype was recovered from a man in his thirties or forties with active or convalescent COVID-19. The sequencing sample was made of peripheral blood. The chain couples TRBV5-1 to TRBJ1-2; possible D gene TRBD1, 5 bases. The CDR3 loop reads CASSLTGDSNYGYTF. The CDR3 DNA follows: TGCGCCAGCAGCTTGACAGGAGATTCTAACTATGGCTACACCTTC. Full variable domain (remainder filled in from reference TRBV5-1 and TRBJ1-2): KAGVTQTPRYLIKTRGQQVTLSCSPISGHRSVSWYQQTPGQGLQFLFEYFSETQRNKGNFPGRFSGRQFSNSRSEMNVSTLELGDSALYLCASSLTGDSNYGYTFGSGTRLTVV.